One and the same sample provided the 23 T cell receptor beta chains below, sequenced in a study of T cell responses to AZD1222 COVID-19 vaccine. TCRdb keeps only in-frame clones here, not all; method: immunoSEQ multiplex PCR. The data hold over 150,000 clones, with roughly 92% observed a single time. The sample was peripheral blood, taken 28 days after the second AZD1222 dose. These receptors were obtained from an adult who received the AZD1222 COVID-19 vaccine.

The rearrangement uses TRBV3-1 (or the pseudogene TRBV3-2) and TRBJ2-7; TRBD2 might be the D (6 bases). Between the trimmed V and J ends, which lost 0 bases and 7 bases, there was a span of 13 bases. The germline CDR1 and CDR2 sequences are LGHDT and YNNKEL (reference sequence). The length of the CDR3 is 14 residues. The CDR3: CASSQDGRQREQYF. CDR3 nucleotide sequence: TGTGCCAGCAGCCAAGATGGGAGGCAGCGGGAGCAGTACTTC.

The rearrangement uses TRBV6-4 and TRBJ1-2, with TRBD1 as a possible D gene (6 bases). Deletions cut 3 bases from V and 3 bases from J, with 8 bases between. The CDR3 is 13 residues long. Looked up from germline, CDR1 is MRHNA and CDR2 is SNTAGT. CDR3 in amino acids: CASSERGDYGYTF. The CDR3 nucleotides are TGTGCCAGCAGTGAAAGGGGGGACTATGGCTACACCTTC.

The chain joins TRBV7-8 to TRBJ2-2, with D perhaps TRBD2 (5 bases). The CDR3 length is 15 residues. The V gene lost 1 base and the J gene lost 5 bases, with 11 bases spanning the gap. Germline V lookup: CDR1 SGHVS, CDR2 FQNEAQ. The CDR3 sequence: CASSLGIPGTGELFF. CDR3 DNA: TGTGCCAGCAGCTTAGGGATCCCGGGGACCGGGGAGCTGTTTTTT.

CDR3 nucleotide sequence: TGTGCCAGCAGTCCCCAGAACTGGGTGACATCTGGGGCCAACGTCCTGACTTTC. This sequence encodes CASSPQNWVTSGANVLTF. The rearrangement uses TRBV6-6 and TRBJ2-6, with D hard to call. V was pared by 5 bases and J by 1 base, with 18 bases between. The CDR3 extends over 18 amino acids. Germline assignment: CDR1 MNHNY and CDR2 SVGAGI (reference sequence).

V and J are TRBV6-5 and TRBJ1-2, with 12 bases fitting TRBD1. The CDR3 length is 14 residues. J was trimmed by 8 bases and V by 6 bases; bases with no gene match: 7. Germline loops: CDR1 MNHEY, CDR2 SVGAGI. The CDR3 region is CASSLGQGAIGYTF. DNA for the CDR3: TGTGCCAGCAGCCTGGGACAGGGGGCGATCGGCTACACCTTC.

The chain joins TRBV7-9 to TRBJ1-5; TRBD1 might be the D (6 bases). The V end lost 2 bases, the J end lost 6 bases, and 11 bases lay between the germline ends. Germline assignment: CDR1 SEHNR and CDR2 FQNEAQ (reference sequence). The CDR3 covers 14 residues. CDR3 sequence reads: CASSLTGYAQPQHF. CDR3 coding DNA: TGTGCCAGCAGCTTAACAGGGTACGCTCAGCCCCAGCATTTT. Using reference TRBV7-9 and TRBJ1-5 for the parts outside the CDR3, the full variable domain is DTGVSQNPRHKITKRGQNVTFRCDPISEHNRLYWYRQTLGQGPEFLTYFQNEAQLEKSRLLSDRFSAERPKGSFSTLEIQRTEQGDSAMYLCASSLTGYAQPQHFGDGTRLSIL.

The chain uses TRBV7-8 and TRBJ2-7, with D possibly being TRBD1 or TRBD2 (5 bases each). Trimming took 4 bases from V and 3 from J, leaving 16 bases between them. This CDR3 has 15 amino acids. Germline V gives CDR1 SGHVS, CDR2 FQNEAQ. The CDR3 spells CASSSGQVVRYEQYF. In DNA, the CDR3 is TGTGCCAGCAGCTCGGGGCAGGTAGTTCGCTACGAGCAGTACTTC.

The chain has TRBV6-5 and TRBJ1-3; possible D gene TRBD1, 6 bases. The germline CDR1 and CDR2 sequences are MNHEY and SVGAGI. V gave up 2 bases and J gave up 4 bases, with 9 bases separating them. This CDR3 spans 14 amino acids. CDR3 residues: CASSYQGSGNTIYF. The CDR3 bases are TGTGCCAGCAGTTACCAGGGGTCGGGAAACACCATATATTTT.

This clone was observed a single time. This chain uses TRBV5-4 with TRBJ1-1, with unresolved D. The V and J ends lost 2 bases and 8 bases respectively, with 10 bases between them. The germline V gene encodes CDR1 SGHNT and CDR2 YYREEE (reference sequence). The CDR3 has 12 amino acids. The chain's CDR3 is CASSFDQLEAFF. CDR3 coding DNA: TGTGCCAGCAGCTTCGATCAGCTAGAAGCTTTCTTT.

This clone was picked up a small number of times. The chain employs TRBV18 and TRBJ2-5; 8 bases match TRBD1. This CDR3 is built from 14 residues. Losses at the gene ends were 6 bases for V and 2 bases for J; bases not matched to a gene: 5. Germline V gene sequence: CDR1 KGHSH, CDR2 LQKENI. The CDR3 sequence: CASSPDRGQETQYF. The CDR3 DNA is TGTGCCAGCTCCCCCGACAGGGGTCAAGAGACCCAGTACTTC.

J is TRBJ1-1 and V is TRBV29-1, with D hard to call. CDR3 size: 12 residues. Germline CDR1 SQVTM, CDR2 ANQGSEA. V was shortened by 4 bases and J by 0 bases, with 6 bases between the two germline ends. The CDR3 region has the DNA TGCAGCGTTGGCAGCATGAACACTGAAGCTTTCTTT. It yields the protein CSVGSMNTEAFF.

The CDR3 nucleotides read TGTGCCAGCAGCTTGCTCCCGGGACTAGCGGCGCGAAGCTCCTACGAGCAGTACTTC. This translates into CASSLLPGLAARSSYEQYF. The chain links TRBV5-4 to TRBJ2-7, with 11 nucleotides matching TRBD2. This CDR3 comprises 19 residues. Germline loops: CDR1 SGHNT, CDR2 YYREEE (reference sequence). J was trimmed by 0 bases and V by 1 base; bases with no gene match: 12.

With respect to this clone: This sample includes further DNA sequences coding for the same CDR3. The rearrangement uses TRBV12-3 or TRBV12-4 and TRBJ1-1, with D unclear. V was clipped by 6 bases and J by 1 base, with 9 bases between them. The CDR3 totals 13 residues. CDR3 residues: CASSLIRNTEAFF. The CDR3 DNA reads TGTGCCAGCAGCCTCATCCGGAACACTGAAGCTTTCTTT.

CDR3 sequence: CASSSTRSLAAEQFF. The CDR3 DNA reads as TGTGCCAGCAGCTCGACCCGATCGTTGGCGGCAGAGCAGTTCTTC. The chain has TRBV7-8 and TRBJ2-1; no firm D call. V was pared by 4 bases and J by 10 bases, with 20 bases between. The CDR3 contains 15 residues. CDR1 is SGHVS, CDR2 FQNEAQ, per germline.

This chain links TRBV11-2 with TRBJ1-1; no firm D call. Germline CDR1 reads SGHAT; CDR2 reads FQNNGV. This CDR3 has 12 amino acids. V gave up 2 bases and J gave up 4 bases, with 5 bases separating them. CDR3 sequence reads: CASSLSTTEAFF. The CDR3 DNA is TGTGCCAGCAGCTTAAGTACCACTGAAGCTTTCTTT.

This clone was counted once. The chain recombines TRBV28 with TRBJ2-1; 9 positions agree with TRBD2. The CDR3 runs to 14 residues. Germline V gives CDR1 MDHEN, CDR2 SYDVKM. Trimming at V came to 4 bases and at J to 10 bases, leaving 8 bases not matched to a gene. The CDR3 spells CASSSSGVEEEQFF. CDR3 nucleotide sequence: TGTGCCAGCAGTTCTAGCGGGGTGGAGGAAGAGCAGTTCTTC. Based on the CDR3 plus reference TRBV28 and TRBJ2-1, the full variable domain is DVKVTQSSRYLVKRTGEKVFLECVQDMDHENMFWYRQDPGLGLRLIYFSYDVKMKEKGDIPEGYSVSREKKERFSLILESASTNQTSMYLCASSSSGVEEEQFFGPGTRLTVL.

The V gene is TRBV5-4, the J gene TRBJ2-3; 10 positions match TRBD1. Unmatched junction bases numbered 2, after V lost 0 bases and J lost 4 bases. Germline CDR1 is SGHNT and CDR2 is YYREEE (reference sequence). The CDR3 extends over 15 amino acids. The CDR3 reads CASSLGTGGADTQYF. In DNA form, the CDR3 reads TGTGCCAGCAGCTTGGGGACAGGGGGGGCAGATACGCAGTATTTT.

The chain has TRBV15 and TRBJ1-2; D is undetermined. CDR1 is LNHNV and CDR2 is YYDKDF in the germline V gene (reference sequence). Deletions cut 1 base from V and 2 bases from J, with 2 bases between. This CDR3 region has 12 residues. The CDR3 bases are TGTGCCACCAGCAGAGTCAACTATGGCTACACCTTC. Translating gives CATSRVNYGYTF.

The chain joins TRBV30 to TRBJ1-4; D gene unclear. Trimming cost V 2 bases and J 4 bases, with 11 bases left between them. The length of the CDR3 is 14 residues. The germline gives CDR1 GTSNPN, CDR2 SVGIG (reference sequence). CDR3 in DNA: TGTGCCTGGAGTCGGGGAATCGGTAATGAAAAACTGTTTTTT. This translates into CAWSRGIGNEKLFF. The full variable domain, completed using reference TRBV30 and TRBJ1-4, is SQTIHQWPATLVQPVGSPLSLECTVEGTSNPNLYWYRQAAGRGLQLLFYSVGIGQISSEVPQNLSASRPQDRQFILSSKKLLLSDSGFYLCAWSRGIGNEKLFFGSGTQLSVL.

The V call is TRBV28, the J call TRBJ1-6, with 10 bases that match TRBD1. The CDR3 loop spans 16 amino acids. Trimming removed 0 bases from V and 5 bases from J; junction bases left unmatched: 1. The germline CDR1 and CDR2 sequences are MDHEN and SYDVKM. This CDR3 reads CASSLWDRGDNSPLHF. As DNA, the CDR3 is TGTGCCAGCAGTTTATGGGACAGGGGGGATAATTCACCCCTCCACTTT.

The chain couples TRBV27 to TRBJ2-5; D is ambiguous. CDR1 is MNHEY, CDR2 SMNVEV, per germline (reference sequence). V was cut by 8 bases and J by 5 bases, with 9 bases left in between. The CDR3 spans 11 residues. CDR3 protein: CASRFRETQYF. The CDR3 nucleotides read TGTGCCAGCCGGTTCCGGGAGACCCAGTACTTC.

Written as DNA, the CDR3 is TGTGCCACCAGCAGAGACCCCTTGGAAGGTACGCAGTATTTT. Protein: CATSRDPLEGTQYF. The gene calls are TRBV15 and TRBJ2-3, with D unclear. CDR1 and CDR2 (germline): LNHNV, YYDKDF (reference sequence). The CDR3 covers 14 residues. Trimming shortened V by 0 bases and J by 8 bases, and 12 bases separated the two germline ends.

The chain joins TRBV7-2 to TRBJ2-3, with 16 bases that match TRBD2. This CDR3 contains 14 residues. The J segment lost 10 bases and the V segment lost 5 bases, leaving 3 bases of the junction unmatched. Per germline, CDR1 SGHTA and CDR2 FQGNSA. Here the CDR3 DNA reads TGTGCCAGCAGCCCGGGACTAGCGGGGGGGGCGCAGTATTTT. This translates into CASSPGLAGGAQYF.